These T cell receptor beta chains were read from a single sample in a study of blood T cells in healthy people across ages. TCRdb recomputed calls from the 5' RACE reads with MiXCR, one row per CDR3 protein. The table includes around 1,700,000 distinct CDR3 sequences, roughly 27% detected once. Sequencing used blood. The receptors here all came from a woman aged 30 to 39 in good health. Each CDR3 is given with its conserved first and last residue. Each record gives: J gene, clone size, D gene, V gene, CDR3 protein, CDR3 DNA. The D gene is left open where the match is weak. Expanded clones are given a class, and other clones once, few, many or no size at all.

>TRBJ1-1|NA|NA|TRBV30
CAWGKNTEAFF
TGTGCCTGGGGAAAGAACACTGAAGCTTTCTTT
>TRBJ2-5|NA|NA|TRBV5-1
CASREDATAQETQYF
TGCGCCAGCAGGGAAGACGCGACAGCTCAAGAGACCCAGTACTTC
>TRBJ1-4|NA|TRBD1|TRBV3-1
CASSHSTGGGQGRREKLFF
TGTGCCAGCAGCCACTCGACAGGCGGCGGACAGGGACGTCGGGAAAAACTGTTTTTT
>TRBJ1-5|NA|NA|TRBV2
CASSEAGRGNQPQHF
TGTGCCAGCAGTGAAGCAGGCCGTGGCAATCAGCCCCAGCATTTT
>TRBJ2-5|few|NA|TRBV6-6
CASSYSGFSPETQYF
TGTGCCAGCAGTTACTCGGGCTTTTCCCCAGAGACCCAGTACTTC
>TRBJ1-2|many|TRBD1|TRBV5-6
CASSLLGQNYGYTF
TGTGCCAGCAGCTTGTTGGGACAGAACTATGGCTACACCTTC
>TRBJ2-7|many|NA|TRBV24-1
CATSDFLSGKGYEQYF
TGTGCCACCAGTGATTTTCTCTCAGGGAAAGGCTACGAGCAGTACTTC
>TRBJ2-1|NA|NA|TRBV20-1
CSAPDEGNEQFF
TGCAGTGCTCCTGATGAGGGCAATGAGCAGTTCTTC
>TRBJ2-1|few|TRBD1|TRBV29-1
CSVLTGGRSMDEQFF
TGCAGCGTCCTGACAGGGGGCAGGTCAATGGATGAGCAGTTCTTC
>TRBJ2-3|NA|NA|TRBV12-3/TRBV12-4
CASGPSPTDTQYF
TGTGCCAGCGGGCCCTCCCCCACAGATACGCAGTATTTT
>TRBJ2-5|many|NA|TRBV25-1
CASSESRIQETQYF
TGTGCCAGCAGTGAATCCCGGATACAAGAGACCCAGTACTTC
>TRBJ2-7|NA|NA|TRBV4-2
CATKPNIAEQYEQYF
TGTGCCACCAAGCCCAACATAGCGGAGCAATACGAGCAGTACTTC
>TRBJ2-7|NA|NA|TRBV20-1
CSARRSAVQYF
TGCAGTGCTAGGAGGAGTGCCGTGCAGTACTTC
>TRBJ2-5|many|NA|TRBV7-2
CASSSIVETQYF
TGTGCCAGCAGTTCTATCGTAGAGACCCAGTACTTC
>TRBJ1-5|NA|NA|TRBV6-1
CASSGGSGGNQPQHF
TGTGCCAGCAGTGGCGGCTCGGGGGGCAATCAGCCCCAGCATTTT
>TRBJ2-1|NA|TRBD1|TRBV20-1
CSARDRDRPNNEQFF
TGCAGTGCTAGAGACCGGGACAGGCCCAACAATGAGCAGTTCTTC
>TRBJ2-3|NA|TRBD2|TRBV11-2
CASSLSSAGVRDMQYF
TGTGCCAGCAGCTTAAGCAGCGCGGGGGTCCGAGATATGCAGTATTTT
>TRBJ1-1|NA|TRBD1|TRBV18
CASSPGQDTDAFF
TGTGCCAGCTCACCTGGACAGGACACTGATGCTTTCTTT
>TRBJ2-2|NA|NA|TRBV10-1
CASSDSPNTGELFF
TGCGCCAGCAGTGACAGCCCGAACACCGGGGAGCTGTTTTTT
>TRBJ2-4|NA|NA|TRBV30
CAWSGVASWIQYF
TGTGCCTGGAGTGGGGTAGCGAGCTGGATTCAGTACTTC
>TRBJ2-7|NA|NA|TRBV7-9
CASSFWGSYEQDF
TGTGCCAGCAGCTTCTGGGGGTCCTACGAGCAGGACTTC
>TRBJ2-1|few|TRBD2|TRBV4-1
CTSSQDRLAGGHEQFF
TGCACCAGCAGCCAAGATCGCCTAGCGGGGGGACATGAGCAGTTCTTC
>TRBJ2-3|few|NA|TRBV2
CASSPPGAVSTDTQYF
TGTGCCAGCAGTCCCCCCGGGGCCGTAAGCACAGATACGCAGTATTTT